This TCR beta chain was sequenced for a study of preoperative IRX-2 immunotherapy in early breast cancer. Measured with immunoSEQ multiplex PCR; TCRdb has only the in-frame clones, and not every one. The sample includes 40,000 to 45,000 clones, 70% to 80% of them seen just once. Treatment given: preoperative locoregional IRX-2 cytokine immunotherapy. CDR1 and CDR2 from the germline V gene are SGHRS and YFSETQ. V lost 0 bases, J lost 4 bases, and 6 bases stayed unmatched. The CDR3 contains 16 residues. This clone appeared once. The source was tumor tissue, collected after IRX-2 immunotherapy. This clonotype originated in a human donor with breast cancer. This chain uses TRBV5-1 with TRBJ2-3; 9 nucleotides agree with TRBD1. In nucleotides, the CDR3 is TGCGCCAGCAGCTTGGGTGGGACAGGGTCCGCAGATACGCAGTATTTT. Protein sequence: CASSLGGTGSADTQYF.